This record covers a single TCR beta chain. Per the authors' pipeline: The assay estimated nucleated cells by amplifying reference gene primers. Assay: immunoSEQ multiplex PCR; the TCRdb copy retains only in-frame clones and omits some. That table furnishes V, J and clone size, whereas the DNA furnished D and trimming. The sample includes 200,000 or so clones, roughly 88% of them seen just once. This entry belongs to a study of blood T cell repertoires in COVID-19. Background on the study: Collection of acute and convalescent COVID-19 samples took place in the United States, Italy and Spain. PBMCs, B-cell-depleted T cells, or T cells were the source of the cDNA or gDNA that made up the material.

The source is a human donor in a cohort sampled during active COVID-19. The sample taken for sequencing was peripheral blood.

CDR3 DNA sequence: TGTGCCAGCAGCTCGACTAGCGTGCTTGGCGATGAGCAGTTCTTC. Translated: CASSSTSVLGDEQFF. The V call is TRBV27, the J call TRBJ2-1; 8 bases agree with TRBD2. The junction had 12 bases not matched to a gene; V was cut back by 6 bases and J by 8 bases. Germline-derived CDR1 and CDR2 are MNHEY and SMNVEV (reference sequence). The CDR3 runs 15 residues.